A single T cell receptor beta chain is shown here with its context. This clonotype was seen more than once but under ten times. The clone's antigen remains unknown. No base quality information exists; no much larger clone differs at one position. The data derive from a study of T-cell memory formation after mild COVID-19 (dated by TCRdb to the early 2020s). Study-level background: TCR sequence clusters from the two donors were largely donor specific. The cohort was made up of two young adult volunteers, one female and one male, who were previously healthy. In two donors, T-cell clones that expanded and contracted after mild COVID-19 were followed by sequencing TCRalpha and TCRbeta repertoires longitudinally. What the authors observed across the whole study: SARS-CoV-2 specificity of the second-wave clones peaking on day 37 was not confirmed. Only a couple of mild cases were covered by the study, and larger cohorts that include severe cases with pre-infection samples were considered necessary. Some responding clones were detected in pre-infection memory, which suggested that pre-existing cross-reactive memory T cells had joined the SARS-CoV-2 response. Contracting CD4+ clones were found mainly in CM and EM memory subsets, while CD8+ clones were enriched in EMRA. Balanced CD4/CD8 phenotypes were observed for clones contracting from day 15 to 85, whereas a bias towards CD4+ was observed for a second wave of clones expanding from day 15 to 37.

Ficoll-Paque density gradient centrifugation was the method used to isolate PBMCs. Germline trimming amounts to 4 bases on V and 5 bases on J, with 6 as the count of junction bases outside the gene matches. CDR1 MNHEY and CDR2 SMNVEV were looked up in the germline V gene (reference sequence). The CDR3 covers 15 residues, taking in both the cysteine and the phenylalanine. Of all the DNA, just the CDR3 is kept, 45 bases in frame from base 1. These reads were obtained on an Illumina NovaSeq 6000. Using 5'RACE with constant-segment primers, TCRalpha and TCRbeta cDNA libraries were constructed, with sample barcodes and unique molecular identifiers added in the process. Trizol reagent was used to extract RNA from every sample. Libraries were amplified in two PCR steps, with a second sample barcode and Illumina TruSeq adapters added in the second step. Sequencing of the libraries was done on an Illumina NovaSeq, producing 2 x 150 bp paired-end reads. The original methods were these. Demultiplexing of reads and collapsing into UMI-guided consensus sequences were performed with migec v1.2.7. Using mixcr v2.1.11, the UMI consensuses were aligned to TRA and TRB V and J templates and assembled into clonotypes. A clonotype was counted as expanded or contracted only when both edgeR and NoisET called the clonotype significant, with the noise models trained on biological replicates. For edgeR calls, a false discovery rate-adjusted p below 0.01 and a log2 fold-change threshold of 1 were applied. PCA with hierarchical clustering of max-normalized trajectories of the 1000 most abundant clonotypes was used as exploratory dynamics analysis. Separately sequenced CD4+ and CD8+ repertoires were used to assign a CD4 or CD8 phenotype to each responding clone. TCRdb took the public reads, trimmed them with fastp at Q25, ran MiXCR for clone calling and kept in-frame beta chains. CDR3 protein duplicates are merged, each entry listing the most common genes and DNA. TCRdb, not the authors, supplied the V and J calls. This sample gives approximately 340,000 distinct CDR3 sequences in total; around a sixth of them show up just once. Of the sample, 20% to 25% falls within the top ten clones.

The chain is encoded by TRBV27 joined to TRBJ1-4; 8 of the junction bases match TRBD1. Sequenced: PBMCs or a T cell subset sorted from them (not recorded which). The clonotype originates from a man aged 18 to 29 who had mild COVID-19 (a few samples of this study predate the infection). The sample titles of this study are shuffled in the database, so cell type and time point are left out; the donor was told from shared clones. The DNA sequence is TGTGCCAGCAGTTCTTGGCGACAGGGGAATGAAAAACTGTTTTTT. It translates to CASSSWRQGNEKLFF.